This T cell receptor (beta chain) stems from a study of T cells in localized non-small cell lung cancer. Whole-study results and caveats: Heterogeneity remains possible because sequencing was limited to only one tumor region. Appearing in adjacent lung were a median approximately 50 of the top 100 tumor clones.

This clone occurred a few times. Its antigen remains unidentified. Here immunoSEQ multiplex PCR was the method, and the copy in TCRdb shows in-frame clones only, minus some. This sample has 8,800 or so clones; about 44% occur once, and the top ten carry about 3.8%. The receptor's source is a woman aged 35-75 years with stage I lung adenocarcinoma. Source: lymph node tissue, taken before any cancer treatment.

CDR3 nucleotides: TGTGCCAGCAGTTACGGTACTAGCGAGCAGACCCAGTACTTC. Encoded protein: CASSYGTSEQTQYF. V usage is TRBV6-8 and J usage is TRBJ2-5; 7 positions match TRBD2. CDR1 is MNHGY and CDR2 is SAAAGT in the germline V gene. V lost 2 bases and J lost 6; bases outside the gene matches: 6. The CDR3 is 14 residues long.